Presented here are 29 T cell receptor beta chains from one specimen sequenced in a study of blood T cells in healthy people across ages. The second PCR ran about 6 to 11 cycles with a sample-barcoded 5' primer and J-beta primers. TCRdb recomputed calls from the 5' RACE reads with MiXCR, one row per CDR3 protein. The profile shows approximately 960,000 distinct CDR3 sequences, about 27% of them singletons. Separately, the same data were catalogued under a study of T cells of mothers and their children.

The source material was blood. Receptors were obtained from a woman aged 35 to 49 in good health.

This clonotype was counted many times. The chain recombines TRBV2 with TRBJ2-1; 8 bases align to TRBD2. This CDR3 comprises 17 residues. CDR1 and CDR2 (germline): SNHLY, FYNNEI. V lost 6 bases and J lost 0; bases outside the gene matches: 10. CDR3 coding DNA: TGTGCCAGCAGCGCCCCGGCAGCGGGGGCCTCCTACAATGAGCAGTTCTTC. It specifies CASSAPAAGASYNEQFF.

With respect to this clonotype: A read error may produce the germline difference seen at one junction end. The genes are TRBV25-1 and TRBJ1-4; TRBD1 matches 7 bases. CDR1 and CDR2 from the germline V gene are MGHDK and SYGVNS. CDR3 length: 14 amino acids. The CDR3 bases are TGTACCAGCAGTGAGACAGGGACTTCGGAAAAACTGTTTTTT. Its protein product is CTSSETGTSEKLFF.

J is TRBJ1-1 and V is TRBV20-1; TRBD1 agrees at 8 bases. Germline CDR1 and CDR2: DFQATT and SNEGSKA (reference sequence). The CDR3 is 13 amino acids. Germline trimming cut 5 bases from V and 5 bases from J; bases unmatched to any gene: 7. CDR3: CSALDRVGTEAFF. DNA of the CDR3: TGCAGTGCTCTGGACAGGGTCGGAACTGAAGCTTTCTTT.

Here the CDR3 reads CASSLWAGYNEQFF. CDR3 bases: TGTGCCAGCAGTTTATGGGCAGGGTACAATGAGCAGTTCTTC. The J gene is TRBJ2-1, the V gene TRBV28; a weak D match, TRBD1 (5 bases). The germline gives CDR1 MDHEN, CDR2 SYDVKM. Trimming shortened V by 0 bases and J by 4 bases, and 7 bases separated the two germline ends. This CDR3 has 14 amino acids.

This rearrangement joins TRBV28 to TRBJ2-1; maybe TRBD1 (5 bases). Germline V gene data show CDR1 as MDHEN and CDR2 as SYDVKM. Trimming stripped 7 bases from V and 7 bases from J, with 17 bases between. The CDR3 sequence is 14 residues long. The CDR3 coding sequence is TGTGCCAGCACCTCGGGTGGCAGGGCTAATGAGCAGTTCTTC. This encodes CASTSGGRANEQFF.

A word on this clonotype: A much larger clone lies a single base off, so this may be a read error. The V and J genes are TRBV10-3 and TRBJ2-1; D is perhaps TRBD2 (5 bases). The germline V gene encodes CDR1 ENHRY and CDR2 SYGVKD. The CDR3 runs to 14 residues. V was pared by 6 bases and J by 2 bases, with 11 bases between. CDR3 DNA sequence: TGTGCCATCAGGGACGGTAGCGCCTACAATGAGCAGTTCTTC. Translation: CAIRDGSAYNEQFF.

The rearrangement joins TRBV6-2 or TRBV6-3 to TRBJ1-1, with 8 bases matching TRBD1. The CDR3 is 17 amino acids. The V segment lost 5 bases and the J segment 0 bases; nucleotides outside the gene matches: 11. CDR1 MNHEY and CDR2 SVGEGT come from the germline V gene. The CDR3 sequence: CASSTDRAGEMNTEAFF. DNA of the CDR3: TGTGCCAGCAGTACGGACAGGGCGGGGGAAATGAACACTGAAGCTTTCTTT.

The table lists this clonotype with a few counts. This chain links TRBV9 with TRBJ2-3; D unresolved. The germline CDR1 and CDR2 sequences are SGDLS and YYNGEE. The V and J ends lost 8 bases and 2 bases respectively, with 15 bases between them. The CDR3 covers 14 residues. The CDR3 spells CASSPWENTDTQYF. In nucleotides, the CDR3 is TGTGCCAGTAGCCCTTGGGAAAACACAGATACGCAGTATTTT. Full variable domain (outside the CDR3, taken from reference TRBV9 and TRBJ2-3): DSGVTQTPKHLITATGQRVTLRCSPRSGDLSVYWYQQSLDQGLQFLIQYYNGEERAKGNILERFSAQQFPDLHSELNLSSLELGDSALYFCASSPWENTDTQYFGPGTRLTVL.

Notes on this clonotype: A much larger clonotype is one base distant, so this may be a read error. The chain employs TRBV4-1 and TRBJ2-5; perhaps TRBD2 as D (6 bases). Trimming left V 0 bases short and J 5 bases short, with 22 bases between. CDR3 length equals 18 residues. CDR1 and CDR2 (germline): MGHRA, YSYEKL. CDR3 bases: TGCGCCAGCAGCCAAGACCGAATAGCGGAGGGGAACTTGGAGACCCAGTACTTC. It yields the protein CASSQDRIAEGNLETQYF.

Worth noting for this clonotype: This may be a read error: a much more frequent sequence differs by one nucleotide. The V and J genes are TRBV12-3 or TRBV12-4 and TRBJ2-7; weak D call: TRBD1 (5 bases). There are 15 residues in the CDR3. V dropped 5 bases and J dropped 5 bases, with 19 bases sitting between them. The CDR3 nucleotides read TGTGCCAGCAGTCCCCAGGGTATTGTGATCCACGAGCAGTACTTC. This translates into CASSPQGIVIHEQYF.

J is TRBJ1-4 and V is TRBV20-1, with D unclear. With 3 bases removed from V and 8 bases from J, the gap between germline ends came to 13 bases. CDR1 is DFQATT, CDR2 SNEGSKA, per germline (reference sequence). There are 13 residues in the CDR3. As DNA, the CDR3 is TGCAGTGCTAGTAACAGCTATAGAGAAAAACTGTTTTTT. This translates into CSASNSYREKLFF.

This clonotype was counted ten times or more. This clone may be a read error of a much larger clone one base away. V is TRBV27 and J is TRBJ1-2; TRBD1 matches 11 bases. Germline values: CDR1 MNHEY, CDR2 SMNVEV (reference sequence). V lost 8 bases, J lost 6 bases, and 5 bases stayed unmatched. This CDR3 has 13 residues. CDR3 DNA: TGTGCCAGCTGGGACAGGGGGTGCGATGGCTACACCTTC. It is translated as CASWDRGCDGYTF.

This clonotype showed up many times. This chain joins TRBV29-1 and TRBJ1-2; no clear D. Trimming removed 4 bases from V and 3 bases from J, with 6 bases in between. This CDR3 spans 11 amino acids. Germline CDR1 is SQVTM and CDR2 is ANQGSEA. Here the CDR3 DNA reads TGCAGCGTTGTGGCAGACTATGGCTACACCTTC. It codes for CSVVADYGYTF.

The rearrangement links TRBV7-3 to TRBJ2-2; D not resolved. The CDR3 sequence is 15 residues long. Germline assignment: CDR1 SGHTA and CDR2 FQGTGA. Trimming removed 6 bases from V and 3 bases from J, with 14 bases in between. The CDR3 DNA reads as TGTGCCAGCAGAACCCTGGGTGGAGACACCGGGGAGCTGTTTTTT. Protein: CASRTLGGDTGELFF. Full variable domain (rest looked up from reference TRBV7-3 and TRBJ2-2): GAGVSQTPSNKVTEKGKYVELRCDPISGHTALYWYRQSLGQGPEFLIYFQGTGAADDSGLPNDRFFAVRPEGSVSTLKIQRTERGDSAVYLCASRTLGGDTGELFFGEGSRLTVL.

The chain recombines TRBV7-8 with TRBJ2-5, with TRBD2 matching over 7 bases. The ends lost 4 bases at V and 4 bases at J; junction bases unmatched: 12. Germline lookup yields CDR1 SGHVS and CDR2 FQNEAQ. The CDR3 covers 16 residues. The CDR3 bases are TGTGCCAGCAGCTCCGCCGGCCTGGGGGGGGGAGAGACCCAGTACTTC. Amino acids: CASSSAGLGGGETQYF.

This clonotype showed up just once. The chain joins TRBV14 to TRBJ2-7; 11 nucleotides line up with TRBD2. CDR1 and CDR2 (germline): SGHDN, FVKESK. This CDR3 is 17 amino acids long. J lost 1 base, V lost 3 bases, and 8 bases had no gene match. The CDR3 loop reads CASSQASGRRTSYEQYF. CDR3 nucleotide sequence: TGTGCCAGCAGCCAGGCTAGCGGGAGGCGGACGTCCTACGAGCAGTACTTC.

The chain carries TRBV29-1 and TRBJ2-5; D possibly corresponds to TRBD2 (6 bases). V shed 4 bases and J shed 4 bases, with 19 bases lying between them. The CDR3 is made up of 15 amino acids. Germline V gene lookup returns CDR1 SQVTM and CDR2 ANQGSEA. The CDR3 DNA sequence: TGCAGCGTTGTTAGGACCGGGGGAAGGGGAGAGACCCAGTACTTC. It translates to CSVVRTGGRGETQYF.

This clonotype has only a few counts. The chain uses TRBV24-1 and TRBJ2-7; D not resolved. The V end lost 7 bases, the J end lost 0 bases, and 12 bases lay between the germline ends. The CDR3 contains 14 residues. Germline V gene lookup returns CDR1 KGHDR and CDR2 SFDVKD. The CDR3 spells CATRAEASSYEQYF. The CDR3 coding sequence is TGTGCCACCAGGGCAGAGGCGAGCTCCTACGAGCAGTACTTC.

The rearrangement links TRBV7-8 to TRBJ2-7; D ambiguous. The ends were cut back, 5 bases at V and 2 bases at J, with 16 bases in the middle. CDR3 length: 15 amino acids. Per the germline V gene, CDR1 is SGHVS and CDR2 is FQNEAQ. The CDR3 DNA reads TGTGCCAGCAGCAAGCGCCCAAGCGAAACCTACGAGCAGTACTTC. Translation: CASSKRPSETYEQYF.

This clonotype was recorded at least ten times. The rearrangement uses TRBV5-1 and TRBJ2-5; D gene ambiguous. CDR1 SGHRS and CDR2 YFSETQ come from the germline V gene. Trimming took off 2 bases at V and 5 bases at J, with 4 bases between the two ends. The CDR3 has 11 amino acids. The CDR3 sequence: CASSFMETQYF. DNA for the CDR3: TGCGCCAGCAGCTTTATGGAGACCCAGTACTTC. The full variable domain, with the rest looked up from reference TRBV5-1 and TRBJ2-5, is KAGVTQTPRYLIKTRGQQVTLSCSPISGHRSVSWYQQTPGQGLQFLFEYFSETQRNKGNFPGRFSGRQFSNSRSEMNVSTLELGDSALYLCASSFMETQYFGPGTRLLVL.

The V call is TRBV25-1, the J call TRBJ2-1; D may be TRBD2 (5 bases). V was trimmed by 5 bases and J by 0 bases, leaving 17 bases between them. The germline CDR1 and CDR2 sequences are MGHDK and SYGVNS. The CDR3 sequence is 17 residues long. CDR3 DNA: TGTGCCAGCAGTCCCCCCGGCGGAGGCGACTCCTACAATGAGCAGTTCTTC. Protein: CASSPPGGGDSYNEQFF.

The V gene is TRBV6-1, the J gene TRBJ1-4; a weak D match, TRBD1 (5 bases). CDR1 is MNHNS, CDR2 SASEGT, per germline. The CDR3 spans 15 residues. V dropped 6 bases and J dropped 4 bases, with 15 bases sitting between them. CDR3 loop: CASRGRADLNEKLFF. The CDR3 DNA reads TGTGCCAGCAGGGGCAGGGCCGACCTTAATGAAAAACTGTTTTTT.

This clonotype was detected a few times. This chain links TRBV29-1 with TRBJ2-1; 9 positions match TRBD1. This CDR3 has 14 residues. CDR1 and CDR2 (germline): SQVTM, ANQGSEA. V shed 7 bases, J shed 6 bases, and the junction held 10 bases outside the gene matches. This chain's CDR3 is CSGTGTGFPNEQFF. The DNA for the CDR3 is TGCAGCGGGACCGGGACAGGGTTTCCCAATGAGCAGTTCTTC.

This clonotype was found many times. The CDR3 DNA follows: TGTGCCAGCAGCAGGACAGGGGACGGCAATCAGCCCCAGCATTTT. Protein: CASSRTGDGNQPQHF. The genes are TRBV5-5 and TRBJ1-5; 9 bases align to TRBD1. This CDR3 has 15 amino acids. Germline CDR1 SGHKS, CDR2 YYEKEE (reference sequence). The trim removed 4 bases at V and 2 bases at J, leaving 4 bases unmatched. The entire variable domain, with the rest obtained from reference TRBV5-5 and TRBJ1-5, is as follows: DAGVTQSPTHLIKTRGQQVTLRCSPISGHKSVSWYQQVLGQGPQFIFQYYEKEERGRGNFPDRFSARQFPNYSSELNVNALLLGDSALYLCASSRTGDGNQPQHFGDGTRLSIL.

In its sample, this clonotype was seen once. For the CDR3, the DNA is TGTGCCAGCAGCTTAGACGTGTCGGACTATGGCTACACCTTC. Protein: CASSLDVSDYGYTF. This chain joins TRBV11-2 and TRBJ1-2; D is ambiguous. Trimming shortened V by 0 bases and J by 3 bases, and 8 bases separated the two germline ends. Germline loops: CDR1 SGHAT, CDR2 FQNNGV. This CDR3 has 14 amino acids.

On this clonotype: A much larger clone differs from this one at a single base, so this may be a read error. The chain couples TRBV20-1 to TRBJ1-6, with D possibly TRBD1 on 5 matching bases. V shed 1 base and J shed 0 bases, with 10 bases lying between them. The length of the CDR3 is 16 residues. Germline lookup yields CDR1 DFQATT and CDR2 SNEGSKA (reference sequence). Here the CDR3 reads CSARGDRSSYNSPLHF. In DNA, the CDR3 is TGCAGTGCTAGAGGTGACAGAAGCTCCTATAATTCACCCCTCCACTTT.

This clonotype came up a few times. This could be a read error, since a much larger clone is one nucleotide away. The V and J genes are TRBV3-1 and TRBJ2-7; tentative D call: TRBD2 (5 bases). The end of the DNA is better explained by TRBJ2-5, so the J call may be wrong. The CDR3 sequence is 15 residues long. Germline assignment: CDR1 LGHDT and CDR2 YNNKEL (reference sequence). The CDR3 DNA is TGTGCCAGCAGCCCCATGCAGGCGGGTCGAGAGACCCAGTACTTC. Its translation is CASSPMQAGRETQYF.

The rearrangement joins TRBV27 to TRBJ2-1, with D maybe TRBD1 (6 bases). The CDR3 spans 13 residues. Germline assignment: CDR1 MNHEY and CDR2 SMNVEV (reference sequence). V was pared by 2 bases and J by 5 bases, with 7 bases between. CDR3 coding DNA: TGTGCCAGCAGTTTACACAGGGACAATGAGCAGTTCTTC. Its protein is CASSLHRDNEQFF.

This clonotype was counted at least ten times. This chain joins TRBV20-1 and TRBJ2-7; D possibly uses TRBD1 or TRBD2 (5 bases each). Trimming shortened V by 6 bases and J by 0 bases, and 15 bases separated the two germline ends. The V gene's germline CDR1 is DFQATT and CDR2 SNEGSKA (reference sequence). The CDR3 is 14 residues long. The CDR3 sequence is CSATPAGTSYEQYF. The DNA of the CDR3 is TGCAGTGCAACACCGGCAGGGACCTCCTACGAGCAGTACTTC.